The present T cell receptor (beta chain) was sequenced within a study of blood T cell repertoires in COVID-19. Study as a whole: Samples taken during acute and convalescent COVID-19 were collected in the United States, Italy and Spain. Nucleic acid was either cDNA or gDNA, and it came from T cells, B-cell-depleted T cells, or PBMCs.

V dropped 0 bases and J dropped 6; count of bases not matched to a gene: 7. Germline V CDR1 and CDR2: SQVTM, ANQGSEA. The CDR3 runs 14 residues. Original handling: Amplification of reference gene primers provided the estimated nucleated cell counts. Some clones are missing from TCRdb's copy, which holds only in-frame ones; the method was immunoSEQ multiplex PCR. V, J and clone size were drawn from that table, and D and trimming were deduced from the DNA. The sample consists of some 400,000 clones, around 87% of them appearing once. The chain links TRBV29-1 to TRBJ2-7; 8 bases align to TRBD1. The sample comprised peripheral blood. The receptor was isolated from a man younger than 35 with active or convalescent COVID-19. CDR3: CSVEDRGRSSEQYF. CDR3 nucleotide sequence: TGCAGCGTTGAAGACAGGGGGCGATCGTCCGAGCAGTACTTC.